This TCR beta chain was recorded in a study of OX40 agonist ivuxolimab in advanced cancers. Findings of the study overall: CD8+ T cells averaged more expanded clones than CD4+.

Concerning this clone: The antigen is undetermined.

Clones were sequenced by immunoSEQ multiplex PCR, and TCRdb holds only the in-frame ones, with some missing. The table lists some 70,000 clones, 80% of them singletons. CDR3 length: 13 amino acids. Germline values: CDR1 MDHEN, CDR2 SYDVKM. The germline V and J ends were trimmed by 11 bases and 6 bases, with 16 bases remaining between them. This clonotype was obtained from an adult with an advanced solid tumor such as melanoma, head and neck, liver or kidney cancer. This sequence joins TRBV28 and TRBJ2-2; no reliable D call. The source material was CD4+ or CD8+ T cells sorted from blood, sampled in a trial of the OX40 agonist ivuxolimab. The CDR3 reads CASPSLQSGELFF. CDR3 in DNA: TGTGCCTCCCCGTCCCTCCAGTCCGGGGAGCTGTTTTTT.